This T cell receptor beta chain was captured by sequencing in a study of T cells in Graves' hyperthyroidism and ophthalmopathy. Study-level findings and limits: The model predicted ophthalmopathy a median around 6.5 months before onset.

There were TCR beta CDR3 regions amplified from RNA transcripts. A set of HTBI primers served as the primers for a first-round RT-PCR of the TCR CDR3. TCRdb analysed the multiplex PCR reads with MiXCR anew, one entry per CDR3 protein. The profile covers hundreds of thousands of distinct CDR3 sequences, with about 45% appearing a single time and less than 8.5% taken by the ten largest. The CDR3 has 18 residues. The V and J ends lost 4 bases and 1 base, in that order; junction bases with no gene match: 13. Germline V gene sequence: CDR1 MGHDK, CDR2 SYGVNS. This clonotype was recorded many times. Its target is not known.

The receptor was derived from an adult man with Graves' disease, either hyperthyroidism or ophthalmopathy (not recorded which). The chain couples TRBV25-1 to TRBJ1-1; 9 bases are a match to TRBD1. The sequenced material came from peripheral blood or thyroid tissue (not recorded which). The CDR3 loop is CASSGDWGTGTRNTEAFF. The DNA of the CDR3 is TGTGCCAGCAGTGGGGATTGGGGGACAGGGACCAGGAACACTGAAGCTTTCTTT.